The rows below give T cell receptor beta chains drawn from one sample of a study of blood T cell repertoires in COVID-19. Measured with immunoSEQ multiplex PCR; TCRdb has only the in-frame clones, and not every one. The sample records roughly 250,000 clones, around 83% being singletons. Material: peripheral blood. All receptors derive from a woman aged 80 or over with acute or convalescent COVID-19. The CDR3 runs from the conserved cysteine through the conserved F or W. The order of the fields is D gene, clone size, V gene, J gene, CDR3 DNA, CDR3 protein. The D gene is left open where the match is weak. The size field is filled for only some rows; it gives once, few, many or a size class.

.,.,TRBV4-1,TRBJ2-3,TGCGCCAGCAGCCAGCAGGGTTCGAACACAGATACGCAGTATTTT,CASSQQGSNTDTQYF
TRBD1,.,TRBV28,TRBJ2-2,TGTGCCAGCAGTAACAGGGGCGGCGGGGAGCTGTTTTTT,CASSNRGGGELFF
.,.,TRBV2,TRBJ1-1,TGTGCCAGCGCTCGGGGGATGAACACTGAAGCTTTCTTT,CASARGMNTEAFF
TRBD2,.,TRBV28,TRBJ2-5,TGTGCCAGCATTACAGGAGGACTAGCGGGGGAGACCCAGTACTTC,CASITGGLAGETQYF
.,.,TRBV7-2,TRBJ1-1,TGTGCCAGCAGCTTAGGGGGGCTTGGGAACACTGAAGCTTTCTTT,CASSLGGLGNTEAFF
.,.,TRBV12-3/TRBV12-4,TRBJ2-5,TGTGCCAGCAGTCGTGCGGGGATGGAGACCCAGTACTTC,CASSRAGMETQYF
.,once,TRBV2,TRBJ2-1,TGTGCCAGCAGCCTAGAGGGTTGGAGCTCCTACAATGAGCAGTTCTTC,CASSLEGWSSYNEQFF
TRBD1,.,TRBV29-1,TRBJ2-1,TGCAGCGTTGAAGATCCGGGACAGGAGCAGTTCTTC,CSVEDPGQEQFF
.,.,TRBV4-1,TRBJ2-4,TGCGCCAGCAGCCAAGATCAGGGGGTGGGGGGCAAAAACATTCAGTACTTC,CASSQDQGVGGKNIQYF
.,.,TRBV12-3/TRBV12-4,TRBJ2-1,TGTGCCAGCAGTTTCCGCGGTGACTATGGGCAGTTCTTC,CASSFRGDYGQFF
.,.,TRBV28,TRBJ2-1,TGTGCCAGCAGCGAAACCCGGGTTTACAATGAGCAGTTCTTC,CASSETRVYNEQFF
TRBD2,.,TRBV19,TRBJ2-3,TGTGCCAGTAGTATAGGGGAGGGGTATACAGATACGCAGTATTTT,CASSIGEGYTDTQYF
TRBD2,.,TRBV18,TRBJ2-7,TGTGCCAGCTCACCCGGGACTAGCTACGAGCAGTACTTC,CASSPGTSYEQYF
TRBD2,few,TRBV2,TRBJ2-7,TGTGCCAGCACCTCGACTAGCGGGGGGATCGACGAGCAGTACTTC,CASTSTSGGIDEQYF